This TCR beta chain was profiled in a study of Ad26.COV2.S vaccination and SARS-CoV-2 variants. Turning to the study itself: Enrolled in COV1001, the donor was in the Ad26.COV2.S trial arm, which received the vaccine.

CDR3 length equals 17 residues. The V segment lost 5 bases and the J segment 3 bases; nucleotides outside the gene matches: 14. Germline V gene lookup returns CDR1 SGHVS and CDR2 FNYEAQ. Whole-study findings and limits: It was reported that spike-specific CD8+ and CD4+ T cell responses were substantially broad after vaccination. It is possible that the TCR breadth and depth analyses underestimated the total T cell responses.

Only in-frame clones appear in the TCRdb table, and some are missing; sequencing was by immunoSEQ multiplex PCR. The sample has hundreds of thousands of clones, 80% to 95% seen once. In the case of this clone: Its matching antigen is unknown.

Treatment specified: 15 to 20 received Ad26.COV2.S at low or high dose, single or two shots; 5 received placebo; per-sample allocation not given. It was on day 63 after the first vaccine or placebo injection that samples were taken. Vaccination used an Ad26 vector expressing Wuhan-strain SARS-CoV-2 spike. The sequencing here drew on peripheral blood, taken in a trial of Ad26.COV2.S vaccine versus placebo. This rearrangement joins TRBV7-6 to TRBJ2-3, with 7 bases fitting TRBD2. The receptor was derived from a person aged 18-60 years who received the Ad26.COV2.S COVID-19 vaccine or a placebo. For the CDR3, the DNA is TGTGCCAGCAGCCTATCCCGGGGGGAGAACGGGACAGATACGCAGTATTTT. Amino acid sequence: CASSLSRGENGTDTQYF.